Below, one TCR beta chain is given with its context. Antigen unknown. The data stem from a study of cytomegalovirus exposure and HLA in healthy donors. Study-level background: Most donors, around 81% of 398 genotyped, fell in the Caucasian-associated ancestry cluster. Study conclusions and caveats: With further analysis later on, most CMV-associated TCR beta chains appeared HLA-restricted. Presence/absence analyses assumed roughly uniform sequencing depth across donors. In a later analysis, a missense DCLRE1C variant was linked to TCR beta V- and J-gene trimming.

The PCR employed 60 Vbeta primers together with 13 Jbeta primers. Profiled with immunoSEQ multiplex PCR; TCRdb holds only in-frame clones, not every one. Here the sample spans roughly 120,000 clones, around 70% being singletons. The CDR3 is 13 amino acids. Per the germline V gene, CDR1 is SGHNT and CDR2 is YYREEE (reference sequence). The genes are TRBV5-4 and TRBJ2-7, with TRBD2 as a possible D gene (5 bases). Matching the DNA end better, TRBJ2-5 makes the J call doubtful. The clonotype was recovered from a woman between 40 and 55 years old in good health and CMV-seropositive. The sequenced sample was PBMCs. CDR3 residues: CASSPPGNWTQYF. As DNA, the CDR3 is TGTGCCAGCAGCCCCCCCGGGAACTGGACCCAGTACTTC.